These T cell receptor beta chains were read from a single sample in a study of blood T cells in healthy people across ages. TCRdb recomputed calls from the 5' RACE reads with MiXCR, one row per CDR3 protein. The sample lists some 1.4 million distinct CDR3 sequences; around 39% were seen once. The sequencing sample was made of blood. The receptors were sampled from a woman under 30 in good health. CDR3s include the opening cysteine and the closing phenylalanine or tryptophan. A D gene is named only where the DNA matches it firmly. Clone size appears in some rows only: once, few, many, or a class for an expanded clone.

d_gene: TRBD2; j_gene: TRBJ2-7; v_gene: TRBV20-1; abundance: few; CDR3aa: CSAWTSGGREQYF; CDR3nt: TGCAGTGCATGGACTAGCGGGGGGCGGGAGCAGTACTTC
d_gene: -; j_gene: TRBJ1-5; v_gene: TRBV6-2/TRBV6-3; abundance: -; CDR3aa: CASSYHSSNQPQHF; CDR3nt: TGTGCCAGCAGTTACCATTCTAGCAATCAGCCCCAGCATTTT
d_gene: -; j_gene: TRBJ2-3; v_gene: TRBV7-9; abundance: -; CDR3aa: CASSWSLGTQYF; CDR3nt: TGTGCCAGCAGCTGGAGTCTCGGTACGCAGTATTTT
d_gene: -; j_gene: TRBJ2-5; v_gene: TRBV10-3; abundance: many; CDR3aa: CAISPGLQETQYF; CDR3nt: TGTGCCATCAGTCCCGGGTTGCAAGAGACCCAGTACTTC
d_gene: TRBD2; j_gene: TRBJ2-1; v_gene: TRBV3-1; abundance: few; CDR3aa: CASSQLLAEQFF; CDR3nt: TGTGCCAGCAGCCAACTACTAGCGGAGCAGTTCTTC
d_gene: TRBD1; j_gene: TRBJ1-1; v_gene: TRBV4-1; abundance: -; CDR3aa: CASRDGQGWENTEAFF; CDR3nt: TGCGCCAGCAGGGACGGACAGGGATGGGAGAACACTGAAGCTTTCTTT
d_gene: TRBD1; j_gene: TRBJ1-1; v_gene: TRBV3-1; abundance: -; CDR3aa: CASSLRTGHTEAFF; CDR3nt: TGTGCCAGCAGTCTCCGGACAGGGCACACTGAAGCTTTCTTT
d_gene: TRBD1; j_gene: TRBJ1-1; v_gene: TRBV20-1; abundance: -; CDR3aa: CSAGDRTGRDTEAFF; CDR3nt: TGCAGTGCTGGAGATCGGACAGGGAGGGACACTGAAGCTTTCTTT
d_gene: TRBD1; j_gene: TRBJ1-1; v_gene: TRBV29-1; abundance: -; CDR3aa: CSVASRQGPEAFF; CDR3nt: TGCAGCGTAGCGTCTCGACAGGGACCCGAAGCTTTCTTT
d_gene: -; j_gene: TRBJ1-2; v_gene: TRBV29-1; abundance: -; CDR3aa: CSVEDRDSYGYTF; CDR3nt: TGCAGCGTTGAAGACAGGGACTCCTATGGCTACACCTTC
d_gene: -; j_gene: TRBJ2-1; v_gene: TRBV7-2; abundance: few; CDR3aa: CASSLGGARSYNEQFF; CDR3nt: TGTGCCAGCAGCTTAGGAGGCGCCCGCTCCTACAATGAGCAGTTCTTC
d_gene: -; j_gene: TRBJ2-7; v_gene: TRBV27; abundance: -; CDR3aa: CASSPPRGQGNYEQYF; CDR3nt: TGTGCCAGCAGTCCGCCGCGTGGGCAGGGTAACTACGAGCAGTACTTC
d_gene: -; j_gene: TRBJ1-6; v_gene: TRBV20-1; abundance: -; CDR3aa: CSARGESYNSPLHF; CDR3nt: TGCAGTGCCAGGGGCGAATCGTATAATTCACCCCTCCACTTT
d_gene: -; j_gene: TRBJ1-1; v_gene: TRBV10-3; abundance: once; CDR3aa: CAISEAAGAASEAFF; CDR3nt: TGTGCCATCAGTGAGGCGGCGGGGGCGGCTTCTGAAGCTTTCTTT
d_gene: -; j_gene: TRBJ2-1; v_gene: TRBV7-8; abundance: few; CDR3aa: CASSPRLVQDEQFF; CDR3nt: TGTGCCAGCAGCCCCCGACTAGTTCAAGATGAGCAGTTCTTC
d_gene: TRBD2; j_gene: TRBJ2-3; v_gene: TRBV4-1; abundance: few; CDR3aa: CASSQLAVQPDTQYF; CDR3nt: TGCGCCAGCAGCCAACTAGCGGTTCAGCCAGATACGCAGTATTTT
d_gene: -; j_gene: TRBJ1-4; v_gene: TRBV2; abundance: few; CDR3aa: CASSGGHIATNEKLFF; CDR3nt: TGTGCCAGCAGTGGGGGACATATTGCAACTAATGAAAAACTGTTTTTT
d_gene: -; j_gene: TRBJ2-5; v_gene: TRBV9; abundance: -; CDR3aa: CASSTEGPAINEQYF; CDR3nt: TGTGCCAGCAGCACCGAGGGGCCAGCGATAAATGAGCAGTACTTC
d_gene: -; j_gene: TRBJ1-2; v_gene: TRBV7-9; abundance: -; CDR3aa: CASTNSAGLNYGYTF; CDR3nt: TGTGCCAGCACCAACTCGGCGGGTCTTAACTATGGCTACACCTTC
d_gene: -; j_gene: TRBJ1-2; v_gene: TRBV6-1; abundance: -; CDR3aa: CASSVLRDYGYTF; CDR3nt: TGTGCCAGCAGTGTGTTGCGGGACTATGGCTACACCTTC
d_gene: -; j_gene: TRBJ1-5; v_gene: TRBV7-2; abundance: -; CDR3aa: CASSPRPTLDSNQPQHF; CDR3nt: TGTGCCAGCAGCCCACGACCGACCCTCGATAGCAATCAGCCCCAGCATTTT
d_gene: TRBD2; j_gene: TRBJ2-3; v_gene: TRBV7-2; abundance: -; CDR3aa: CASSLVWEGRNTQYF; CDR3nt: TGTGCCAGCAGCTTAGTGTGGGAGGGCCGAAATACGCAGTATTTT
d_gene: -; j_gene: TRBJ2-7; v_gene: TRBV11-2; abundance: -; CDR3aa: CASSLEYGRTYEQYF; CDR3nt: TGTGCCAGCAGCTTAGAGTATGGCAGAACCTACGAGCAGTACTTC
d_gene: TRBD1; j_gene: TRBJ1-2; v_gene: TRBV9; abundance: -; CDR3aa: CASSVGDSLLHAYTF; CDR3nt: TGTGCCAGCAGCGTAGGGGACAGCCTGTTACATGCCTACACCTTC
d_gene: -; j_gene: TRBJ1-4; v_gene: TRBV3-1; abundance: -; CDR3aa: CASSPTNEKLFF; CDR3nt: TGTGCCAGCAGCCCCACTAATGAAAAACTGTTTTTT
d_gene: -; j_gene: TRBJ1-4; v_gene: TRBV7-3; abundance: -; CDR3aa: CASSVDIGEKLFF; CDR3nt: TGTGCCAGCAGCGTCGACATCGGCGAAAAACTGTTTTTT
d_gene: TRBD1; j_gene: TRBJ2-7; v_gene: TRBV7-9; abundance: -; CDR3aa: CASIPGQAYNEQYF; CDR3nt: TGCGCCAGCATCCCGGGACAGGCGTACAATGAGCAGTACTTC
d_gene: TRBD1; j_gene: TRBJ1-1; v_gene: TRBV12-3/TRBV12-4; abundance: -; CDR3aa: CASSLGQGGSEAFF; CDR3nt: TGTGCCAGCAGTCTGGGACAGGGGGGCTCTGAAGCTTTCTTT
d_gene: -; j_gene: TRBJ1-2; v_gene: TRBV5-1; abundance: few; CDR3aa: CASSATAWGYTF; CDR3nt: TGCGCCAGCAGCGCGACCGCGTGGGGCTACACCTTC
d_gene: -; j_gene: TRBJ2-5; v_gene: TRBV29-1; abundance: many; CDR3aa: CSVGKQETQYF; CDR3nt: TGCAGCGTGGGGAAGCAAGAGACCCAGTACTTC
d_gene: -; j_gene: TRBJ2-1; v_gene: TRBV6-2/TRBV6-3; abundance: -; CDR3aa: CASSYSNGYNEQFF; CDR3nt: TGTGCCAGCAGTTACTCGAACGGCTACAATGAGCAGTTCTTC
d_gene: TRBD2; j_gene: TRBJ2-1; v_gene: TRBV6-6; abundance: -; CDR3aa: CASRSGTSSVHNEQFF; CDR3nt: TGTGCCAGCAGATCCGGGACTAGCAGTGTACACAATGAGCAGTTCTTC
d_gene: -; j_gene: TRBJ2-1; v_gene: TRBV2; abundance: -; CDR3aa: CASSEGVIINNEQFF; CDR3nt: TGTGCCAGCAGTGAAGGTGTAATCATAAATAATGAGCAGTTCTTC
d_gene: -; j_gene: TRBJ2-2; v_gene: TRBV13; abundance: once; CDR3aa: CASSLGVLNTGELFF; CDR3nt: TGTGCCAGCAGCCTGGGGGTCCTTAACACCGGGGAGCTGTTTTTT
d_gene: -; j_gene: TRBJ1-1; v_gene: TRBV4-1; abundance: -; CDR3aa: CASSQVGSPDTEAFF; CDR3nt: TGCGCCAGCAGCCAAGTAGGGAGCCCAGACACTGAAGCTTTCTTT
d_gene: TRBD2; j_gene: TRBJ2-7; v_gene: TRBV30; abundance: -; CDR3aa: CAWSMRGATYEQYF; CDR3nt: TGTGCCTGGAGTATGCGGGGGGCCACCTACGAGCAGTACTTC
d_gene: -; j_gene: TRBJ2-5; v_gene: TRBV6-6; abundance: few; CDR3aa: CASTNRQQETQYF; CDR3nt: TGTGCCAGCACCAATCGACAGCAAGAGACCCAGTACTTC
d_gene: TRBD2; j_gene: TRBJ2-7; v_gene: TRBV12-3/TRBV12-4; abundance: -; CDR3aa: CASSLIPPAGDYNEQYF; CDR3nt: TGTGCCAGCAGCCTAATCCCCCCGGCGGGAGACTACAATGAGCAGTACTTC
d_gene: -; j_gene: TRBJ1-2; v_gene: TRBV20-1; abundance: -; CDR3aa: CSATYGLGPFYGYTF; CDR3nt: TGCAGTGCCACGTATGGTTTAGGCCCCTTCTATGGCTACACCTTC
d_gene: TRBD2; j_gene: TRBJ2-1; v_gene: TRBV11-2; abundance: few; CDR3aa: CASRSLYLASGRVSSYNEQFF; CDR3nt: TGTGCCAGTAGAAGCTTATATCTCGCTAGCGGGAGGGTTAGCTCCTACAATGAGCAGTTCTTC
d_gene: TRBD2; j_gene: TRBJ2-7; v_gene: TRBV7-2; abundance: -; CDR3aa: CASSLAGASGGYEQYF; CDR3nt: TGTGCCAGCAGCTTAGCGGGGGCTAGCGGGGGGTACGAGCAGTACTTC
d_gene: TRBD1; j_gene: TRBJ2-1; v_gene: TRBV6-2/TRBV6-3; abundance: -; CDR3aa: CATSRGTGPHTNEQFF; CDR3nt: TGTGCCACCTCCCGGGGGACAGGGCCTCATACTAATGAGCAGTTCTTC
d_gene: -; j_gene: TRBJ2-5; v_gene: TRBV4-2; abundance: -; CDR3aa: CASSRDRGQQETQYF; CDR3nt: TGTGCCAGCAGCCGAGACAGAGGACAGCAAGAGACCCAGTACTTC
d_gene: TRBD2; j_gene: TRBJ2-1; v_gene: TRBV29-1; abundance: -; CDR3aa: CSVEDRGGGRRNEQFF; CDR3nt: TGCAGCGTTGAAGATCGGGGGGGCGGGAGAAGGAATGAGCAGTTCTTC
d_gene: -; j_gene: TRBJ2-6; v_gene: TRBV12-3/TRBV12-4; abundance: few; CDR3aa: CASRPTLTGLSSGANVLTF; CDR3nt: TGTGCCAGCAGACCCACTTTAACAGGGCTGTCCTCTGGGGCCAACGTCCTGACTTTC
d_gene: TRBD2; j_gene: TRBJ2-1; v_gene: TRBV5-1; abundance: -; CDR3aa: CASSLVGGDYNEQFF; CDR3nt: TGCGCCAGCAGCTTGGTGGGAGGGGACTACAATGAGCAGTTCTTC
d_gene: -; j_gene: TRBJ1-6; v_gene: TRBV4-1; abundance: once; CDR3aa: CASSQDPSSYNSPLHF; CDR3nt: TGCGCCAGCAGCCAAGATCCATCCTCCTATAATTCACCCCTCCACTTT
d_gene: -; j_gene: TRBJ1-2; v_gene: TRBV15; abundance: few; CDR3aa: CATSPDGGSGYGYTF; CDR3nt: TGTGCCACCAGCCCAGACGGGGGTTCTGGTTATGGCTACACCTTC